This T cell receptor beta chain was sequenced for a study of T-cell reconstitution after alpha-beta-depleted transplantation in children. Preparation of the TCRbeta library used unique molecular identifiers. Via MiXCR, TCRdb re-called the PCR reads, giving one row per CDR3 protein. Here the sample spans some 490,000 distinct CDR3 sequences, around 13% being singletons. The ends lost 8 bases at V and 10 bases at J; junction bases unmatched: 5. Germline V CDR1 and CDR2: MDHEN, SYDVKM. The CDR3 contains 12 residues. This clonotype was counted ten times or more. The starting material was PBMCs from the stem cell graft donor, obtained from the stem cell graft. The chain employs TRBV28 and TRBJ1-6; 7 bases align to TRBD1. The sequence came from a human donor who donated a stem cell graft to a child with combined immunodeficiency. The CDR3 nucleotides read TGTGCCAGCCTAGAGGGGGCCTCACCCCTCCACTTT. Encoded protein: CASLEGASPLHF.